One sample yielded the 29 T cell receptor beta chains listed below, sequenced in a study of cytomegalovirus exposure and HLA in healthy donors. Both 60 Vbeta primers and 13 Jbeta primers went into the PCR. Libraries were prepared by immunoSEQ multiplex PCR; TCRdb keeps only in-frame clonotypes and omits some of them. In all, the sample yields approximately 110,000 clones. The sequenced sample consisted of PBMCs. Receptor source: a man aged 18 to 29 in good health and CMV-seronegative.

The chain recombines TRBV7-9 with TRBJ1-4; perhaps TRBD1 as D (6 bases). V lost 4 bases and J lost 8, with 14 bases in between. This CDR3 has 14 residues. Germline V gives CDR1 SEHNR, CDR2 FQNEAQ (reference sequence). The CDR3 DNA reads TGTGCCAGCAGCTACACGGGGGGGCGAGAAAAACTGTTTTTT. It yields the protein CASSYTGGREKLFF.

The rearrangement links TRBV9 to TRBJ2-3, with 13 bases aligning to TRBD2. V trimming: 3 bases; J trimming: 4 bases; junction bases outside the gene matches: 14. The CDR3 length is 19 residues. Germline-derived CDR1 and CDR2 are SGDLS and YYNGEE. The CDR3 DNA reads TGTGCCAGCAGCGACTCCGGGACTAGCGGGATAAAAGAGGCAGATACGCAGTATTTT. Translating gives CASSDSGTSGIKEADTQYF. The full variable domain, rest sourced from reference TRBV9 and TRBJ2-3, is DSGVTQTPKHLITATGQRVTLRCSPRSGDLSVYWYQQSLDQGLQFLIQYYNGEERAKGNILERFSAQQFPDLHSELNLSSLELGDSALYFCASSDSGTSGIKEADTQYFGPGTRLTVL.

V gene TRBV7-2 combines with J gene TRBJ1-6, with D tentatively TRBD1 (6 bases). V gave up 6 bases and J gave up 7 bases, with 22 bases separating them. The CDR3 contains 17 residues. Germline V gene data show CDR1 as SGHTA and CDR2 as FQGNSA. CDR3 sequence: CASSLRGGAVINSPLHF. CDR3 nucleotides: TGTGCCAGCAGTCTTCGTGGGGGGGCAGTTATAAATTCACCCCTCCACTTT.

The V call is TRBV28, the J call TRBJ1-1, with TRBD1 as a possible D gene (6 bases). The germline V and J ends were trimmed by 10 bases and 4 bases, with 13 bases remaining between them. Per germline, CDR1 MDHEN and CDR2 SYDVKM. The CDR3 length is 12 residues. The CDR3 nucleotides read TGTGCCATTCAGGGGCGGATCACTGAAGCTTTCTTT. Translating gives CAIQGRITEAFF.

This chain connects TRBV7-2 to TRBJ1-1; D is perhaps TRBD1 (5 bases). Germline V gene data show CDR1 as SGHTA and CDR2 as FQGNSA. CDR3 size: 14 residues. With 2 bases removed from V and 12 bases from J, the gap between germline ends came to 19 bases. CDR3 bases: TGTGCCAGCAGCTTAAGTTTCAACGAAGGGGAATCTTTCTTT. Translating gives CASSLSFNEGESFF. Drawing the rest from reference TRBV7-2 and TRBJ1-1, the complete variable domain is GAGVSQSPSNKVTEKGKDVELRCDPISGHTALYWYRQSLGQGLEFLIYFQGNSAPDKSGLPSDRFSAERTGGSVSTLTIQRTQQEDSAVYLCASSLSFNEGESFFGQGTRLTVV.

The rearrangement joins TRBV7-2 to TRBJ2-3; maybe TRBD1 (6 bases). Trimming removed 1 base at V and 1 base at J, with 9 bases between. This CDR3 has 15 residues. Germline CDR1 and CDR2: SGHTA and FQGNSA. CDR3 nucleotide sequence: TGTGCCAGCAGCTTAGGAGGGGGACGCACAGATACGCAGTATTTT. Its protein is CASSLGGGRTDTQYF. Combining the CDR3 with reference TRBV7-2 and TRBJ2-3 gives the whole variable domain GAGVSQSPSNKVTEKGKDVELRCDPISGHTALYWYRQSLGQGLEFLIYFQGNSAPDKSGLPSDRFSAERTGGSVSTLTIQRTQQEDSAVYLCASSLGGGRTDTQYFGPGTRLTVL.

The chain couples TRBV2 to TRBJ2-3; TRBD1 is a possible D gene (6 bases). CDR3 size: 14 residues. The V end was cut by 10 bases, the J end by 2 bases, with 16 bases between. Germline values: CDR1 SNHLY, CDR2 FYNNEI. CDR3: CATLTDSFTDTQYF. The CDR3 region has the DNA TGTGCCACCTTGACGGACAGCTTCACAGATACGCAGTATTTT.

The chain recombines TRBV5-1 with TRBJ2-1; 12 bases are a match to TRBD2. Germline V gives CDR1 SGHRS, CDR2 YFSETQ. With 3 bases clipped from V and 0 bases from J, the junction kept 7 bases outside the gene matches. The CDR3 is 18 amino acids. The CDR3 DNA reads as TGCGCCAGCAGCTGGCCCCCTAGCGGGGGGGCCTCCTACAATGAGCAGTTCTTC. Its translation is CASSWPPSGGASYNEQFF.

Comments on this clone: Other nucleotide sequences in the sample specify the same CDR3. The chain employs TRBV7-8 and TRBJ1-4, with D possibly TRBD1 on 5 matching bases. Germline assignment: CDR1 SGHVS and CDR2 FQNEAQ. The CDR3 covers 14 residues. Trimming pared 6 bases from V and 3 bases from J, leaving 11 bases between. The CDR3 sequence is CASRQGAANEKLFF. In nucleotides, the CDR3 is TGTGCCAGCAGGCAAGGGGCGGCTAATGAAAAACTGTTTTTT.

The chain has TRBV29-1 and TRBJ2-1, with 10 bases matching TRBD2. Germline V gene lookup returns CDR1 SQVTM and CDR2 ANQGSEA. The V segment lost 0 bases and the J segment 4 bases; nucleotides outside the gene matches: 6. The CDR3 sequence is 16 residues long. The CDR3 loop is CSVEDFASGSYNEQFF. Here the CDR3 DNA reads TGCAGCGTTGAAGATTTTGCTAGCGGGAGTTACAATGAGCAGTTCTTC.

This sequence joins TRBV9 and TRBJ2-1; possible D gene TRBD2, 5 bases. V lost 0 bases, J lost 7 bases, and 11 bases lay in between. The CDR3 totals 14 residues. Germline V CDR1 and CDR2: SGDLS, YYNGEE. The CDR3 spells CASSVAAGWNEQFF. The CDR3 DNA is TGTGCCAGCAGCGTAGCGGCGGGTTGGAATGAGCAGTTCTTC.

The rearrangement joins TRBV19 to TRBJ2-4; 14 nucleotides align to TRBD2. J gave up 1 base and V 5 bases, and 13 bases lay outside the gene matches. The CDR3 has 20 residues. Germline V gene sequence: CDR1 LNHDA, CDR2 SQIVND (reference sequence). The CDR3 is CASSPRTSGRPRFAKNIQYF. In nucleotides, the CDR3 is TGTGCCAGTAGTCCCCGGACTAGCGGGAGGCCCCGCTTCGCCAAAAACATTCAGTACTTC.

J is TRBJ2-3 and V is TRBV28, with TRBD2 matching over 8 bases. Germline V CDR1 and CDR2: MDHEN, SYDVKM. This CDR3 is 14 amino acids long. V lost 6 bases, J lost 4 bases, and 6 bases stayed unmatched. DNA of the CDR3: TGTGCCAGCAGCCTTAGCGGGATTGCAGATACGCAGTATTTT. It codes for CASSLSGIADTQYF.

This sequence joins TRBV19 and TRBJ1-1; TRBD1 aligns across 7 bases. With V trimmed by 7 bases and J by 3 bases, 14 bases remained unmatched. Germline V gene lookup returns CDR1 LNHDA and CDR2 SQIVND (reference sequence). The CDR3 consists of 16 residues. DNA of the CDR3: TGTGCCAGTACCGTTGGTATGAGGGGGCGGGACACTGAAGCTTTCTTT. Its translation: CASTVGMRGRDTEAFF.

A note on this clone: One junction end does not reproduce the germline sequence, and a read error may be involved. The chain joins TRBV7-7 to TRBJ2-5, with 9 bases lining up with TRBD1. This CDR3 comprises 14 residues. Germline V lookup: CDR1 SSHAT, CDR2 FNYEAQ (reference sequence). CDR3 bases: TGTGCTAGCAGCAACACAGGGGGCGGTGAGACCCAGTACTTC. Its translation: CASSNTGGGETQYF.

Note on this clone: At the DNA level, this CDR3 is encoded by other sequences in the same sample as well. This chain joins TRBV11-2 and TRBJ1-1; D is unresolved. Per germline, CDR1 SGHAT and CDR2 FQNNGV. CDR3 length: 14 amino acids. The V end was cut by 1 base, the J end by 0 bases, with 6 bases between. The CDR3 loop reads CASSLGQMNTEAFF. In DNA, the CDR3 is TGTGCCAGCAGCTTAGGCCAGATGAACACTGAAGCTTTCTTT.

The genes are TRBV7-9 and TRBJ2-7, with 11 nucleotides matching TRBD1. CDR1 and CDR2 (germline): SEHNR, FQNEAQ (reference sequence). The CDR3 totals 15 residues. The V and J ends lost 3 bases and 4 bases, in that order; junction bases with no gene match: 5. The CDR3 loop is CASSFSGTGGYEQYF. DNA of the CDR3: TGTGCCAGCAGCTTTTCCGGGACAGGGGGGTACGAGCAGTACTTC.

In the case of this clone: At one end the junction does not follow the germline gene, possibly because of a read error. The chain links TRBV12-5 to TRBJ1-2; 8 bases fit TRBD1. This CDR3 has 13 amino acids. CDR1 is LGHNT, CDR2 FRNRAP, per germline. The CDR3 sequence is CAGGGTGSGGYTF. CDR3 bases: TGTGCTGGTGGTGGGACAGGCTCGGGCGGCTACACCTTC.

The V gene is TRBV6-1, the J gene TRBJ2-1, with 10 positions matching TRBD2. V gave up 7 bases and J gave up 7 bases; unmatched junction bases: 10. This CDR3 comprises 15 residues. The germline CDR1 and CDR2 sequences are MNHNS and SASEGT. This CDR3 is CASTVSSGSGNEQFF. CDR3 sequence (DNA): TGTGCCAGCACAGTTTCTAGCGGGAGTGGGAATGAGCAGTTCTTC.

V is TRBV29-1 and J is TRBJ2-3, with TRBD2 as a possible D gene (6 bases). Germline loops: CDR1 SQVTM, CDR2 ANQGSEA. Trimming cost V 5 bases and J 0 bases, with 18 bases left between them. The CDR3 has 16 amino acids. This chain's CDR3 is CSVPAGSAPSTDTQYF. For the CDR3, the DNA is TGCAGCGTTCCTGCGGGAAGCGCTCCTAGCACAGATACGCAGTATTTT.

The CDR3 reads CASSRQGRTYEQYF. The CDR3 DNA is TGTGCCAGCAGCAGACAGGGAAGGACCTACGAGCAGTACTTC. The V and J genes are TRBV27 and TRBJ2-7, with 7 bases matching TRBD1. This CDR3 has 14 amino acids. With 6 bases clipped from V and 2 bases from J, the junction kept 7 bases outside the gene matches. Germline V lookup: CDR1 MNHEY, CDR2 SMNVEV (reference sequence).

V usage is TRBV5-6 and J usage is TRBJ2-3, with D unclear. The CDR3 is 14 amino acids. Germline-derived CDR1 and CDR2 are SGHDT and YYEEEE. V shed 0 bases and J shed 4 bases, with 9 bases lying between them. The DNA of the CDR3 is TGTGCCAGCAGCTTGGGGCTAGTCCCAGATACGCAGTATTTT. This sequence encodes CASSLGLVPDTQYF.

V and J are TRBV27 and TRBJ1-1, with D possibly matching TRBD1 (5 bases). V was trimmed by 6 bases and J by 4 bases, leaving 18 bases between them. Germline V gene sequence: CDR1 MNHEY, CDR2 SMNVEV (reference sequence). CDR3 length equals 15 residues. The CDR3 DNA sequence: TGTGCCAGCAGAGCCCCGGGGGGTGGCGGCACTGAAGCTTTCTTT. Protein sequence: CASRAPGGGGTEAFF.

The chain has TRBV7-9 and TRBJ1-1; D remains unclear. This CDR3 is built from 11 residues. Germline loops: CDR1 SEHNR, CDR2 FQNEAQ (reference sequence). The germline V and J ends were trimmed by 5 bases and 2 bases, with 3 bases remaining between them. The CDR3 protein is CASSLNTEAFF. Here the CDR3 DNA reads TGTGCCAGCAGCCTAAACACTGAAGCTTTCTTT.

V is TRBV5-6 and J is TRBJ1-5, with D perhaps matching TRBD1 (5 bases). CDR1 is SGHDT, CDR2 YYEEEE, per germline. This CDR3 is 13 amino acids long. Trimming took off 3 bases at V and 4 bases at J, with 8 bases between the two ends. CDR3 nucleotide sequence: TGTGCCAGCAGCTCGGGGGATAATCAGCCCCAGCATTTT. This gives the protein CASSSGDNQPQHF.

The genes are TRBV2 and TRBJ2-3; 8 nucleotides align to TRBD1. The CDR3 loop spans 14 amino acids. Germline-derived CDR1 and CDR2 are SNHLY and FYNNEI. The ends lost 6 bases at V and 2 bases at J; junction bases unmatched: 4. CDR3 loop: CASSGQGFTDTQYF. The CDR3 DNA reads TGTGCCAGCAGCGGACAGGGATTCACAGATACGCAGTATTTT.

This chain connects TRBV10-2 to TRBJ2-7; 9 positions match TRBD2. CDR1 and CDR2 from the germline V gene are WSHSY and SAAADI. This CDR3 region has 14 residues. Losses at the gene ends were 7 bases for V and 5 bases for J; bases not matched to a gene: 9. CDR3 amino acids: CASNELAGRNEQYF. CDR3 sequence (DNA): TGCGCCAGCAATGAACTAGCGGGTCGCAACGAGCAGTACTTC.

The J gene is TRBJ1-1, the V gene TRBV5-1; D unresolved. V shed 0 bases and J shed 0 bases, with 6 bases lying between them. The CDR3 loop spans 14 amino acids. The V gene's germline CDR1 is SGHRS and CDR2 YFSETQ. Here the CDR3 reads CASSLAQMNTEAFF. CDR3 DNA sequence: TGCGCCAGCAGCTTGGCACAGATGAACACTGAAGCTTTCTTT. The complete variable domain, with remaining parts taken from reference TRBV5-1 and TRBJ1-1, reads KAGVTQTPRYLIKTRGQQVTLSCSPISGHRSVSWYQQTPGQGLQFLFEYFSETQRNKGNFPGRFSGRQFSNSRSEMNVSTLELGDSALYLCASSLAQMNTEAFFGQGTRLTVV.

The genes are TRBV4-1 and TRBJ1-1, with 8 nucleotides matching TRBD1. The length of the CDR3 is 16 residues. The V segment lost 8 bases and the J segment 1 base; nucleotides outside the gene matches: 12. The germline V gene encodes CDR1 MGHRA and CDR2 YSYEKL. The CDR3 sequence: CASQGFGTGGNTEAFF. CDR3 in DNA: TGCGCCAGCCAGGGGTTCGGGACAGGTGGGAACACTGAAGCTTTCTTT.